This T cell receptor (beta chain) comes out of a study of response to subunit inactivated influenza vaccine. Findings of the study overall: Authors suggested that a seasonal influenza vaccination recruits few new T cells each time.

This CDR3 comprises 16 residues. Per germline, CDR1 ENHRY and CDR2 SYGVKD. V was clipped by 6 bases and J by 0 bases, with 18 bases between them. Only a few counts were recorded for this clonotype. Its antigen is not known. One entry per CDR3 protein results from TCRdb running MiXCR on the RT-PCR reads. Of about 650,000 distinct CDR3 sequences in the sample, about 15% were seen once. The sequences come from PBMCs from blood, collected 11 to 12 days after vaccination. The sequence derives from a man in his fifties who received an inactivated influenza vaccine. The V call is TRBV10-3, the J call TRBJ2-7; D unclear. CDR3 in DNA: TGTGCCATCAGCGTCACCGGTGGGAAGAGCTCCTACGAGCAGTACTTC. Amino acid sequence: CAISVTGGKSSYEQYF.